These T cell receptor beta chains were read from a single sample in a study of CD8+ T cells in alopecia areata. This table comes from immunoSEQ multiplex PCR, and its TCRdb copy is limited to in-frame clones, with some not included. The table lists 200,000 to 250,000 clones, about three fifths of them singletons. The sample consisted of CD4+ T cells sorted from blood, taken at week 4, from a patient treated with tofacitinib. These receptors originate from a human donor with alopecia areata. CDR3s include the opening cysteine and the closing phenylalanine or tryptophan. D genes are given only for firm matches. Some rows have no size entry. The others give once, few or many, or a class for an expanded clone.

v_call,j_call,d_call,clone_size,cdr3_aa,cdr3_nt
TRBV9,TRBJ2-2,TRBD1,once,CASSVVPSDRVRGELFF,TGTGCCAGCAGCGTCGTCCCCTCGGACAGGGTACGCGGGGAGCTGTTTTTT
TRBV7-2,TRBJ2-5,NA,NA,CASSSSGETQYF,TGTGCCAGCAGCTCCAGCGGCGAGACCCAGTACTTC
TRBV2,TRBJ2-1,TRBD2,NA,CASSPGSGGGVQFF,TGTGCCAGCAGCCCAGGGAGCGGGGGGGGAGTGCAGTTCTTC
TRBV4-2,TRBJ1-4,NA,NA,CASSQDWRAGATNEKLFF,TGTGCCAGCAGCCAAGATTGGAGGGCAGGAGCAACTAATGAAAAACTGTTTTTT
TRBV30,TRBJ1-5,TRBD1,NA,CAWGHRGDQPQHF,TGTGCCTGGGGCCACAGGGGGGATCAGCCCCAGCATTTT
TRBV2,TRBJ2-2,TRBD1,NA,CATAGTGRSGELFF,TGTGCCACGGCCGGGACAGGGAGGTCCGGGGAGCTGTTTTTT
TRBV2,TRBJ2-3,TRBD2,NA,CASSRIGGLAGNTDTQYF,TGTGCCAGCAGCCGTATAGGGGGACTAGCGGGGAATACAGATACGCAGTATTTT
TRBV30,TRBJ2-7,NA,NA,CAWRGRGGIHSYEQYF,TGTGCCTGGAGGGGACGCGGGGGCATACACTCCTACGAGCAGTACTTC
TRBV29-1,TRBJ2-3,NA,few,CSVEESTDTQYF,TGCAGCGTTGAAGAGAGCACAGATACGCAGTATTTT
TRBV7-9,TRBJ2-7,TRBD1,NA,CASSLGTGRSYEQYF,TGTGCCAGCAGCTTAGGGACAGGGCGGTCCTACGAGCAGTACTTC
TRBV5-1,TRBJ2-7,TRBD2,NA,CASSLELAGFTYEQYF,TGCGCCAGCAGCTTGGAACTAGCGGGGTTTACCTACGAGCAGTACTTC
TRBV11-2,TRBJ2-3,TRBD1,NA,CASSSYRGRGDTQYF,TGTGCCAGCAGCTCCTACAGGGGGCGGGGAGATACGCAGTATTTT
TRBV7-2,TRBJ2-3,TRBD2,NA,CASSLSLAGGTDTQYF,TGTGCCAGCAGCTTAAGTCTAGCGGGGGGCACAGATACGCAGTATTTT
TRBV6-1,TRBJ2-1,TRBD1,NA,CASSPRQGDEQFF,TGTGCCAGCAGTCCTCGACAGGGAGATGAGCAGTTCTTC
TRBV27,TRBJ2-7,NA,few,CASSPDGGYEQYF,TGTGCCAGCAGTCCGGACGGCGGCTACGAGCAGTACTTC
TRBV11-2,TRBJ1-5,NA,few,CASSLDWGSNQPQHF,TGTGCCAGCAGCTTAGATTGGGGAAGCAATCAGCCCCAGCATTTT
TRBV18,TRBJ2-3,NA,NA,CASSPPLGTNTDTQYF,TGTGCCAGCTCACCTCCCCTGGGGACAAACACAGATACGCAGTATTTT
TRBV27,TRBJ1-4,NA,once,CASSLSAGVNEKLFF,TGTGCCAGCAGTTTATCGGCCGGGGTTAATGAAAAACTGTTTTTT
TRBV20-1,TRBJ2-5,NA,NA,CSARLQETQYF,TGCAGTGCTAGACTCCAAGAGACCCAGTACTTC
TRBV19,TRBJ1-4,NA,NA,CASSIGRIEKLFF,TGTGCCAGTAGTATAGGGAGAATTGAAAAACTGTTTTTT
TRBV7-2,TRBJ1-1,NA,NA,CASSLAHGGARTEAFF,TGTGCCAGCAGCTTAGCGCATGGGGGGGCGCGGACTGAAGCTTTCTTT
TRBV7-8,TRBJ1-2,NA,NA,CASSLVREDNGYTF,TGTGCCAGCAGCTTAGTGAGGGAAGATAATGGCTACACCTTC
TRBV5-1,TRBJ1-4,NA,NA,CASSPEDMVGIGEKLFF,TGCGCCAGCAGCCCCGAGGATATGGTGGGGATAGGGGAAAAACTGTTTTTT
TRBV7-9,TRBJ2-7,NA,NA,CASSPPMGHTYEQYF,TGTGCCAGCAGCCCCCCCATGGGACACACCTACGAGCAGTACTTC
TRBV7-7,TRBJ2-5,NA,NA,CASSLGTQETQYF,TGTGCTAGCAGCTTAGGCACTCAAGAGACCCAGTACTTC
TRBV5-1,TRBJ1-2,NA,NA,CASSLTANYGYTF,TGCGCCAGCAGCTTAACAGCTAACTATGGCTACACCTTC
TRBV10-3,TRBJ1-1,TRBD1,NA,CAISETGQGGTEAFF,TGTGCCATCAGTGAGACGGGACAGGGAGGAACTGAAGCTTTCTTT
TRBV30,TRBJ1-1,NA,NA,CALGRGWNTEAFF,TGTGCCTTAGGGAGGGGCTGGAACACTGAAGCTTTCTTT
TRBV30,TRBJ2-7,NA,NA,CAWSDLREQYF,TGTGCCTGGAGTGACCTCCGGGAGCAGTACTTC